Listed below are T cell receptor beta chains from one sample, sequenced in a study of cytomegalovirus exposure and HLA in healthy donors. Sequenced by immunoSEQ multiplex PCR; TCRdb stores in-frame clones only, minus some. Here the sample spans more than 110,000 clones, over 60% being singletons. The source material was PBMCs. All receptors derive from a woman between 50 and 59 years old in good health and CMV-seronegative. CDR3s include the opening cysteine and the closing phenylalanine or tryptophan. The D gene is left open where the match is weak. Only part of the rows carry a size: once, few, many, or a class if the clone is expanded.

CDR3: CASSPGYRGSLIHSPLHF; DNA: TGTGCCAGCAGCCCGGGATACAGGGGGTCCCTCATTCATTCACCCCTCCACTTT; D: TRBD1; size: NA; V: TRBV7-8; J: TRBJ1-6
CDR3: CASSLRGNRAEAFF; DNA: TGTGCCAGCAGCCTTCGGGGGAATAGGGCTGAAGCTTTCTTT; D: NA; size: NA; V: TRBV5-4; J: TRBJ1-1
CDR3: CASSLVGLRSTYNEQFF; DNA: TGCGCCAGCAGCTTAGTAGGACTCAGGTCTACCTACAATGAGCAGTTCTTC; D: NA; size: NA; V: TRBV5-1; J: TRBJ2-1
CDR3: CASSEEGGQGTNEQYF; DNA: TGTGCCAGCAGTGAAGAAGGGGGACAGGGGACTAACGAGCAGTACTTC; D: TRBD1; size: few; V: TRBV2; J: TRBJ2-7
CDR3: CASSPRGRQPQHF; DNA: TGTGCCAGCAGCCCACGGGGGAGGCAGCCCCAGCATTTT; D: NA; size: NA; V: TRBV7-9; J: TRBJ1-5
CDR3: CAISAYFRDSLHF; DNA: TGTGCCATCAGTGCTTACTTCAGGGATTCCCTCCACTTT; D: NA; size: few; V: TRBV10-3; J: TRBJ1-6
CDR3: CASSYGRTGGKETQYF; DNA: TGTGCCAGCAGTTATGGCCGGACAGGGGGCAAAGAGACCCAGTACTTC; D: TRBD1; size: few; V: TRBV6-5; J: TRBJ2-5
CDR3: CASSRAPGNEQFF; DNA: TGTGCCAGCAGCCGAGCTCCGGGCAATGAGCAGTTCTTC; D: NA; size: NA; V: TRBV7-8; J: TRBJ2-1
CDR3: CASSFAGNTEAFF; DNA: TGTGCCAGCAGCTTTGCAGGGAACACTGAAGCTTTCTTT; D: NA; size: few; V: TRBV5-5; J: TRBJ1-1
CDR3: CALGGNNEQFF; DNA: TGTGCCCTAGGGGGAAACAATGAGCAGTTCTTC; D: NA; size: NA; V: TRBV30; J: TRBJ2-1
CDR3: CARSLGGGGLFF; DNA: TGTGCCAGAAGCTTGGGGGGGGGTGGGCTGTTTTTT; D: TRBD2; size: NA; V: TRBV5-3; J: TRBJ2-2
CDR3: CASSPNQGGAGGHEQYF; DNA: TGCGCCAGCAGCCCCAACCAAGGGGGGGCAGGGGGCCACGAGCAGTACTTC; D: NA; size: NA; V: TRBV5-1; J: TRBJ2-7
CDR3: CASSFWQNYGYTF; DNA: TGTGCCAGCAGTTTCTGGCAGAACTATGGCTACACCTTC; D: NA; size: NA; V: TRBV27; J: TRBJ1-2
CDR3: CASSPRVPSLVTQYF; DNA: TGTGCCAGCAGCCCCAGGGTCCCATCCTTGGTTACGCAGTATTTT; D: NA; size: NA; V: TRBV7-8; J: TRBJ2-3
CDR3: CASSLYPGYTDTQYF; DNA: TGTGCCAGCAGCCTCTATCCAGGATACACAGATACGCAGTATTTT; D: NA; size: NA; V: TRBV11-3; J: TRBJ2-3
CDR3: CASSFRDRVSGELFF; DNA: TGCGCCAGCAGCTTCCGGGACAGGGTGTCAGGGGAGCTGTTTTTT; D: TRBD1; size: few; V: TRBV5-1; J: TRBJ2-2
CDR3: CASSPTAGASGNTIYF; DNA: TGCGCCAGCAGCCCCACGGCAGGCGCCTCTGGAAACACCATATATTTT; D: NA; size: NA; V: TRBV5-1; J: TRBJ1-3
CDR3: CASSLALSLAGGRLNEQFF; DNA: TGTGCCAGCAGCTTAGCGTTGTCCCTAGCGGGGGGCCGGCTAAATGAGCAGTTCTTC; D: TRBD2; size: NA; V: TRBV7-2; J: TRBJ2-1
CDR3: CASSLSSGVSYNEQFF; DNA: TGTGCCAGCAGCTTATCCAGCGGAGTCTCCTACAATGAGCAGTTCTTC; D: NA; size: NA; V: TRBV5-6; J: TRBJ2-1
CDR3: CASSQAGSYHEQYF; DNA: TGTGCCAGCAGCCAAGCAGGGTCCTACCACGAGCAGTACTTC; D: NA; size: NA; V: TRBV14; J: TRBJ2-7
CDR3: CASRADRGNYGYTF; DNA: TGTGCCAGCAGAGCTGACAGGGGCAACTATGGCTACACCTTC; D: TRBD1; size: NA; V: TRBV2; J: TRBJ1-2
CDR3: CASSQETGSNTEAFF; DNA: TGTGCCAGCAGTCAAGAGACAGGGTCGAACACTGAAGCTTTCTTT; D: TRBD1; size: NA; V: TRBV28; J: TRBJ1-1
CDR3: CASSQGGRQGARGNEKLFF; DNA: TGCGCCAGCAGCCAAGGGGGTAGACAGGGGGCGCGGGGTAATGAAAAACTGTTTTTT; D: TRBD1; size: once; V: TRBV4-1; J: TRBJ1-4
CDR3: CASSSPQGGRFNEQFF; DNA: TGTGCCAGCAGCTCCCCCCAAGGGGGTCGTTTCAATGAGCAGTTCTTC; D: NA; size: NA; V: TRBV5-4; J: TRBJ2-1
CDR3: CATSRERGQPYEQYF; DNA: TGTGCCACCAGCAGAGAAAGGGGACAGCCCTACGAGCAGTACTTC; D: TRBD1; size: NA; V: TRBV15; J: TRBJ2-7